The clone carrying this T cell receptor beta chain was counted only a few times. What it recognizes is unknown. The sample is drawn from a study of cytomegalovirus exposure and HLA in healthy donors. Study-wide context: A previous analysis identified 117 million unique TCR beta sequences derived from some 170 million T cells. Broader study findings: What was likely a sequencing artifact was a cluster of highly shared sequence variants. In vitro data verified three CMV-associated chains as specific for CMV antigens.

The study ran its PCR with 60 Vbeta and 13 Jbeta primers. TCRdb's copy holds only in-frame clones and misses some; the assay was immunoSEQ multiplex PCR. Among 160,000 or so clones listed, about four fifths were seen once. What was sequenced was PBMCs. The TCR was taken from a woman in her 30s in good health and CMV-seropositive.

CDR3 residues: CASSPLGGVATQYF. The CDR3 DNA reads as TGTGCCAGCAGCCCCCTCGGGGGGGTCGCGACCCAGTACTTC. The chain couples TRBV7-6 to TRBJ2-5; 8 bases fit TRBD2. V shed 5 bases, J shed 7 bases, and the junction held 9 bases outside the gene matches. Per the germline V gene, CDR1 is SGHVS and CDR2 is FNYEAQ. The CDR3 is made up of 14 amino acids.